A single sample gave rise to the 13 T cell receptor beta chains below, sequenced in a study of T-cell memory formation after mild COVID-19. TCRdb independently ran MiXCR on the 5' RACE reads; one entry per CDR3 protein. The sample yields some 600,000 distinct CDR3 sequences, 15% to 20% seen once. The sample consisted of PBMCs or a T cell subset sorted from them (not recorded which). The receptors originated from an adult woman who had mild COVID-19 (a few samples of this study predate the infection). Cell type and time point are not known.

This clonotype was recorded many times. The chain employs TRBV12-3 or TRBV12-4 and TRBJ2-6; D gene ambiguous. The CDR3 is 15 amino acids. Trimming left V 3 bases short and J 2 bases short, with 8 bases between. Written as DNA, the CDR3 is TGTGCCAGCAGTTTTAGAGAGACTGGGGCCAACGTCCTGACTTTC. This translates into CASSFRETGANVLTF.

The chain has TRBV20-1 and TRBJ1-2, with TRBD1 matching 12 bases. In germline, CDR1 is DFQATT, CDR2 SNEGSKA (reference sequence). The CDR3 covers 18 residues. V lost 2 bases and J lost 3; bases outside the gene matches: 13. Here the CDR3 reads CSARFSSGTGGVYYGYTF. In nucleotides, the CDR3 is TGCAGTGCTAGATTCTCTTCCGGGACAGGGGGCGTCTACTATGGCTACACCTTC.

This clonotype has more than one count but fewer than ten. This chain uses TRBV5-1 with TRBJ2-1; 10 bases fit TRBD2. CDR1 SGHRS and CDR2 YFSETQ come from the germline V gene. There are 16 residues in the CDR3. V was clipped by 2 bases and J by 5 bases; unmatched bases: 7. CDR3 nucleotides: TGCGCCAGCAGCTTCGGTTCTAGCGGGAGCAACAATGAGCAGTTCTTC. Protein: CASSFGSSGSNNEQFF.

The gene calls are TRBV24-1 and TRBJ2-5; 10 bases match TRBD1. This CDR3 region has 23 residues. CDR1 is KGHDR and CDR2 is SFDVKD in the germline V gene. Trimming at V came to 3 bases and at J to 1 base, leaving 25 bases not matched to a gene. The chain's CDR3 is CATSDPPGQGSRGHPQIQETQYF. The CDR3 DNA sequence: TGTGCCACCAGTGATCCACCGGGACAGGGGAGTAGGGGACATCCACAAATCCAAGAGACCCAGTACTTC.

This clonotype was detected only a few times. The chain carries TRBV7-9 and TRBJ1-5, with D unresolved. The V gene lost 5 bases and the J gene lost 11 bases, with 13 bases spanning the gap. The length of the CDR3 is 12 residues. CDR1 SEHNR and CDR2 FQNEAQ come from the germline V gene (reference sequence). CDR3 region: CASSPDTETQHF. The CDR3 DNA sequence: TGTGCCAGCAGCCCCGATACGGAGACCCAGCATTTT.

This clonotype has a handful of counts. The chain couples TRBV20-1 to TRBJ2-7; D tentatively fits TRBD1 or TRBD2 (5 bases each). V dropped 4 bases and J dropped 3 bases, with 19 bases sitting between them. This CDR3 is 15 amino acids long. Germline lookup yields CDR1 DFQATT and CDR2 SNEGSKA (reference sequence). In DNA, the CDR3 is TGCAGTGCTACTCAAGGGACCCAAACACACTACGAGCAGTACTTC. It encodes CSATQGTQTHYEQYF.

The chain combines TRBV7-9 with TRBJ2-5; 12 nucleotides align to TRBD2. The trim removed 4 bases at V and 2 bases at J, leaving 5 bases unmatched. The CDR3 sequence is 16 residues long. The germline V gene has CDR1 SEHNR and CDR2 FQNEAQ (reference sequence). CDR3 amino acids: CASSSGGTSGQETQYF. The CDR3 region has the DNA TGTGCCAGCAGCTCCGGAGGGACTAGCGGGCAAGAGACCCAGTACTTC.

This clonotype was seen more than once but under ten times. The CDR3 sequence: CSALLGRGGDTQYF. The CDR3 nucleotides are TGCAGTGCCCTCCTGGGCCGGGGAGGAGATACGCAGTATTTT. The chain is built from TRBV20-1 and TRBJ2-3; maybe TRBD2 (6 bases). V lost 6 bases and J lost 5, with 18 bases in between. The germline V gene has CDR1 DFQATT and CDR2 SNEGSKA (reference sequence). This CDR3 has 14 amino acids.

The chain has TRBV16 and TRBJ1-1; TRBD1 agrees at 10 bases. V gave up 4 bases and J gave up 8 bases; unmatched junction bases: 10. Looked up from germline, CDR1 is KGHSY and CDR2 is FQNENV. CDR3 length: 15 residues. CDR3 sequence reads: CASSPSRGQGQEAFF. The CDR3 DNA reads TGTGCCAGCAGCCCTTCAAGGGGACAGGGGCAAGAAGCTTTCTTT.

The rearrangement links TRBV28 to TRBJ2-7, with D possibly called TRBD1 or TRBD2 (5 bases each). With 4 bases removed from V and 9 bases from J, the gap between germline ends came to 13 bases. The CDR3 runs 12 residues. Per germline, CDR1 MDHEN and CDR2 SYDVKM. The CDR3 protein is CASSSGTKGQYF. CDR3 nucleotide sequence: TGTGCCAGCAGTTCGGGGACCAAGGGGCAGTACTTC.

J is TRBJ2-7 and V is TRBV5-1, with TRBD2 matching 14 bases. The J segment lost 0 bases and the V segment lost 3 bases, leaving 2 bases of the junction unmatched. The CDR3 runs to 16 residues. Germline V gene lookup returns CDR1 SGHRS and CDR2 YFSETQ. Here the CDR3 DNA reads TGCGCCAGCAGCTGGACTAGCGGGGGGCTCTCCTACGAGCAGTACTTC. This encodes CASSWTSGGLSYEQYF.

The chain employs TRBV2 and TRBJ2-2; the match to TRBD2 covers 13 bases. The CDR3 is made up of 15 amino acids. Looked up from germline, CDR1 is SNHLY and CDR2 is FYNNEI. The J segment lost 7 bases and the V segment lost 6 bases, leaving 5 bases of the junction unmatched. In DNA, the CDR3 is TGTGCCAGCAGGAGGACTAGCGGGAGTATCGGGGAGCTGTTTTTT. Amino acids: CASRRTSGSIGELFF.

This clonotype was observed a few times. CDR3 loop: CSALGGLAGGSYEQYF. The CDR3 bases are TGCAGTGCCCTAGGCGGACTAGCGGGAGGGTCGTACGAGCAGTACTTC. The V and J genes are TRBV20-1 and TRBJ2-7, with 15 nucleotides matching TRBD2. The CDR3 loop spans 16 amino acids. Unmatched junction bases numbered 10, after V lost 6 bases and J lost 4 bases. Germline V gives CDR1 DFQATT, CDR2 SNEGSKA (reference sequence).